This T cell receptor beta chain was profiled in a study of cytomegalovirus exposure and HLA in healthy donors. Study information: The same platform was used for the 130 or so validation repertoires and the approximately 700 first-cohort repertoires, a later analysis reported. Study-level findings and limits: While the bulk of TCR sequences proved rare, some public TCRs turned up in many donors. In the 130 or so validation repertoires, a later analysis found that first-cohort TCR clusters tended to co-occur. Reports credit the classifier with highly specific, highly sensitive diagnosis of cytomegalovirus status.

CDR1 and CDR2 (germline): SEHNR, FQNEAQ (reference sequence). Trimming pared 5 bases from V and 5 bases from J, leaving 9 bases between. The CDR3 has 12 residues. The method was immunoSEQ multiplex PCR; TCRdb's version includes in-frame clones alone and lacks a portion of them. The repertoire holds 120,000 or so clones, with roughly 90% as singletons. This clone was seen once. Its specificity is not known. This rearrangement joins TRBV7-9 to TRBJ1-1; D unresolved. The sequence derives from a woman aged 18-30 years in good health and CMV-seronegative. Sample: PBMCs. CDR3 sequence (DNA): TGTGCCAGCAGCACCCAACTAACTGAAGCTTTCTTT. Protein: CASSTQLTEAFF.